These T cell receptor beta chains were read from a single sample in a study of OX40 agonist ivuxolimab in advanced cancers. The assay was immunoSEQ multiplex PCR, and TCRdb's table has in-frame clones only and misses some. The table has around 60,000 clones, 84% seen once. The material was CD4+ or CD8+ T cells sorted from blood, obtained in a trial of the OX40 agonist ivuxolimab. Receptors were obtained from an adult with an advanced solid tumor such as melanoma, head and neck, liver or kidney cancer. Each CDR3 is given with its conserved first and last residue. Each record gives: V gene, clone size, D gene, J gene, CDR3 protein, CDR3 DNA. D genes are given only for firm matches. Some rows mark clone size as missing; the rest say once, few, many or name a class of expanded clone.

TRBV6-6,medium-sized,NA,TRBJ1-2,CASSREGTTNYGYTF,TGTGCCAGCAGTCGAGAGGGGACCACTAACTATGGCTACACCTTC
TRBV6-5,NA,TRBD1,TRBJ2-7,CASHRTPGQGFKQYF,TGTGCCAGCCACCGAACCCCGGGACAGGGGTTCAAGCAGTACTTC
TRBV6-6,NA,NA,TRBJ2-5,CASSYVAQETQYF,TGTGCCAGCAGTTACGTAGCGCAAGAGACCCAGTACTTC
TRBV7-8,few,TRBD2,TRBJ2-5,CASRSRTSAQETQYF,TGTGCCAGCAGGTCCCGGACTAGCGCGCAAGAGACCCAGTACTTC
TRBV19,NA,TRBD1,TRBJ2-1,CASSDRGYNEQFF,TGTGCCAGTAGCGACAGGGGGTACAATGAGCAGTTCTTC
TRBV9,NA,NA,TRBJ2-1,CASSDGTISYNEQFF,TGTGCCAGCAGCGATGGGACAATCTCCTACAATGAGCAGTTCTTC
TRBV27,NA,NA,TRBJ2-5,CASSLLALGSQETQYF,TGTGCCAGCAGTTTACTAGCGCTGGGGTCTCAAGAGACCCAGTACTTC
TRBV5-4,few,TRBD2,TRBJ2-5,CASSLRLAGEETQYF,TGTGCCAGCAGCTTGCGGCTAGCGGGGGAGGAGACCCAGTACTTC
TRBV6-1,NA,NA,TRBJ1-1,CASSGAQGNTEAFF,TGTGCCAGCAGCGGGGCTCAGGGGAACACTGAAGCTTTCTTT
TRBV4-1,NA,NA,TRBJ1-4,CASSQDTNALNEKLFF,TGCGCCAGCAGCCAAGATACAAATGCCCTTAATGAAAAACTGTTTTTT
TRBV2,once,NA,TRBJ1-1,CASSESWADTEAFF,TGTGCCAGCAGTGAATCATGGGCTGACACTGAAGCTTTCTTT
TRBV20-1,NA,NA,TRBJ2-7,CSAKDPLEQYF,TGCAGTGCCAAGGACCCCTTGGAGCAGTACTTC
TRBV28,NA,NA,TRBJ2-7,CASTILHGPYEQYF,TGTGCCAGCACCATTTTACACGGCCCCTACGAGCAGTACTTC
TRBV2,NA,NA,TRBJ2-1,CASTLGRGRGGNEQFF,TGTGCCAGCACCTTGGGCCGGGGAAGGGGGGGCAATGAGCAGTTCTTC
TRBV4-1,NA,NA,TRBJ1-2,CASSQEIHPVYGYTF,TGCGCCAGCAGCCAAGAAATCCACCCGGTCTATGGCTACACCTTC
TRBV2,NA,TRBD1,TRBJ1-1,CASSSGDRGGEAFF,TGTGCCAGCAGTTCCGGGGACAGGGGAGGGGAAGCTTTCTTT
TRBV4-1,NA,NA,TRBJ1-3,CATQPRSGGSGNTIYF,TGCGCCACCCAGCCAAGATCAGGTGGCTCTGGAAACACCATATATTTT
TRBV7-9,NA,TRBD1,TRBJ1-5,CASSLGGTGKQPQHF,TGTGCCAGCAGCTTAGGAGGGACAGGGAAGCAGCCCCAGCATTTT
TRBV5-6,NA,NA,TRBJ1-6,CASSALATPNNSPLHF,TGTGCCAGCAGCGCCCTTGCAACTCCTAATAATTCACCCCTCCACTTT
TRBV2,NA,NA,TRBJ2-3,CASRNVDRGDTQYF,TGTGCCAGCAGGAACGTGGATCGAGGCGATACGCAGTATTTT
TRBV5-1,few,NA,TRBJ1-3,CASSLGNSRLSGNTIYF,TGCGCCAGCAGCTTGGGAAACAGCAGGCTCTCTGGAAACACCATATATTTT
TRBV6-1,NA,TRBD1,TRBJ2-7,CASSPGGQTYEQYF,TGTGCCAGCAGCCCAGGGGGACAGACCTACGAGCAGTACTTC
TRBV5-1,NA,NA,TRBJ1-2,CASSMVVGEYGYTF,TGCGCCAGCAGCATGGTGGTGGGGGAGTATGGCTACACCTTC
TRBV13,few,NA,TRBJ1-1,CASSRGGFTEAFF,TGTGCCAGCAGCCGCGGGGGGTTCACTGAAGCTTTCTTT
TRBV7-9,NA,NA,TRBJ1-4,CASSLASDGEKLFF,TGTGCCAGCAGCTTAGCGTCGGACGGAGAAAAACTGTTTTTT
TRBV7-2,once,NA,TRBJ2-1,CASSLAVTNTDNEQFF,TGTGCCAGCAGCTTAGCGGTCACCAACACTGACAATGAGCAGTTCTTC
TRBV5-6,NA,TRBD1,TRBJ2-4,CASRDRQGKNIQYF,TGTGCCAGCAGGGACCGACAGGGGAAAAACATTCAGTACTTC
TRBV5-4,once,NA,TRBJ2-3,CASSLDQGIDTQYF,TGTGCCAGCAGCTTGGATCAGGGGATAGATACGCAGTATTTT
TRBV19,NA,NA,TRBJ2-2,CASSMIPDTGELFF,TGTGCCAGTAGTATGATACCAGACACCGGGGAGCTGTTTTTT
TRBV6-1,NA,NA,TRBJ1-6,CASREGLVYNSPLHF,TGTGCCAGCAGGGAGGGATTGGTTTATAATTCACCCCTCCACTTT
TRBV5-1,NA,NA,TRBJ2-3,CASSPAGDTQYF,TGCGCCAGCAGCCCGGCGGGGGATACGCAGTATTTT
TRBV4-2,NA,NA,TRBJ1-4,CASSQVQGSLGTNEKLFF,TGTGCCAGCAGCCAAGTACAGGGAAGTCTGGGAACTAATGAAAAACTGTTTTTT
TRBV7-2,NA,TRBD1,TRBJ1-2,CASSEDRGRGGYTF,TGTGCCAGCAGCGAAGACAGGGGGCGCGGTGGCTACACCTTC
TRBV11-3,NA,NA,TRBJ2-3,CASSLGGPVPDTQYF,TGTGCCAGCAGCTTGGGGGGGCCGGTACCAGATACGCAGTATTTT
TRBV5-1,NA,NA,TRBJ2-1,CASSSFSYNEQFF,TGCGCCAGCAGCTCCTTCTCCTACAATGAGCAGTTCTTC
TRBV25-1,NA,NA,TRBJ1-1,CASSEYGGNTEAFF,TGTGCCAGCAGTGAATATGGGGGGAACACTGAAGCTTTCTTT
TRBV4-3,NA,TRBD1,TRBJ1-2,CASSQDPGQGEDGYTF,TGCGCCAGCAGCCAAGATCCGGGACAGGGGGAGGATGGCTACACCTTC
TRBV7-9,NA,NA,TRBJ2-7,CASSPRGGGVHEQYF,TGTGCCAGCAGCCCCCGTGGTGGAGGGGTTCACGAGCAGTACTTC
TRBV2,NA,NA,TRBJ2-3,CASSQGRNTDTQYF,TGTGCCAGCAGTCAGGGACGGAACACAGATACGCAGTATTTT
TRBV4-3,NA,NA,TRBJ1-2,CASSQARSVGTYGYTF,TGCGCCAGCAGCCAAGCAAGGAGTGTCGGAACCTATGGCTACACCTTC
TRBV21-1,NA,NA,TRBJ1-1,CASSRGGNTEAFF,TGTGCCAGCAGTAGGGGGGGGAACACTGAAGCTTTCTTT
TRBV19,NA,TRBD1,TRBJ1-2,CASRPLGTGDGYTF,TGTGCCAGTAGACCCCTCGGGACAGGGGATGGCTACACCTTC
TRBV28,NA,NA,TRBJ1-4,CASSSPFPGQAIGSMF,TGTGCCAGCAGTTCTCCCTTCCCGGGACAAGCCATCGGCTCTATGTTT
TRBV6-5,NA,TRBD1,TRBJ1-1,CASRPQTGGRTEAFF,TGTGCCAGCAGACCTCAGACAGGGGGGAGGACTGAAGCTTTCTTT
TRBV15,NA,TRBD2,TRBJ2-7,CATSREGGPYEQYF,TGTGCCACCAGCAGAGAGGGAGGGCCCTACGAGCAGTACTTC
TRBV14,NA,NA,TRBJ2-2,CASSKPIGTGELFF,TGTGCCAGCAGTAAACCCATCGGCACCGGGGAGCTGTTTTTT